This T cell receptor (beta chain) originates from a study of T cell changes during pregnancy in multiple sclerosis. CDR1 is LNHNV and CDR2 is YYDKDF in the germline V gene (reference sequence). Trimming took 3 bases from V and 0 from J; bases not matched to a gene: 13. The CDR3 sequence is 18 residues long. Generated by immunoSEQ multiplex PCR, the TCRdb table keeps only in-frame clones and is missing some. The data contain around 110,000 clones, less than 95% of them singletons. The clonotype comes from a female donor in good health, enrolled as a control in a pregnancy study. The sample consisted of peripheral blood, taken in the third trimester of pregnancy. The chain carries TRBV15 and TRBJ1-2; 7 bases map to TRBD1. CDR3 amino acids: CATSRGPGQINANYGYTF. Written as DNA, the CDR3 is TGTGCCACCAGCAGGGGACCGGGACAGATAAACGCTAACTATGGCTACACCTTC. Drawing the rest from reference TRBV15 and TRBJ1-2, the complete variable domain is DAMVIQNPRYQVTQFGKPVTLSCSQTLNHNVMYWYQQKSSQAPKLLFHYYDKDFNNEADTPDNFQSRRPNTSFCFLDIRSPGLGDTAMYLCATSRGPGQINANYGYTFGSGTRLTVV.